Below, one T cell receptor beta chain is given with its context. The antigen remains undetermined. This specimen comes from a study of T cell responses to AZD1222 COVID-19 vaccine. The germline V gene encodes CDR1 MDHEN and CDR2 SYDVKM. The CDR3 has 14 amino acids. V gave up 6 bases and J gave up 1 base, with 12 bases separating them. The study, taken as a whole, reports: The donors showed a predominance of white British ancestry and of females, with possible underestimation of clonal diversity. Close to half of spike-specific TCRs reportedly recognize unmutated variant regions. Without day 14 samples, only post-peak T cell repertoires were studied.

Method: immunoSEQ multiplex PCR; TCRdb's copy keeps in-frame clones and lacks some. Of approximately 83,000 clones in the sample, 90% to 95% were seen once. The sequencing here drew on peripheral blood, taken on day 0 of MenACWY control vaccination. The source of this sequence is an adult in good health. The chain is built from TRBV28 and TRBJ1-1; maybe TRBD1 (5 bases). The CDR3 region has the DNA TGTGCCAGCAGCCGGATAACAGGGAACACTGAAGCTTTCTTT. Its translation: CASSRITGNTEAFF.